This TCR beta chain stems from a study of cytomegalovirus exposure and HLA in healthy donors. Study-wide points: Presence/absence analyses supposed approximately even sequencing depth among donors. Sequences of the TCR beta chain were said to predict the HLA-A and HLA-B alleles of most subjects accurately. About 87% or about 30% of the time was how often most TCR beta V segments were productive, according to an earlier analysis.

Amplification used 60 Vbeta primers and 13 Jbeta primers. Data came from immunoSEQ multiplex PCR; TCRdb stores just in-frame clones and leaves some out. This table has 90,000 to 150,000 clones, around 69% appearing once. A word on this clone: Antigen specificity is unknown.

J was trimmed by 4 bases and V by 5 bases; bases with no gene match: 4. Germline assignment: CDR1 SQVTM and CDR2 ANQGSEA. The CDR3 extends over 12 amino acids. The sequenced sample was PBMCs. The chain carries TRBV29-1 and TRBJ2-5, with 7 nucleotides matching TRBD2. The receptor was isolated from a woman aged 40-49 years in good health and CMV-seropositive. CDR3 region: CSVQRGIETQYF. The CDR3 DNA reads as TGCAGCGTTCAGCGGGGCATAGAGACCCAGTACTTC.